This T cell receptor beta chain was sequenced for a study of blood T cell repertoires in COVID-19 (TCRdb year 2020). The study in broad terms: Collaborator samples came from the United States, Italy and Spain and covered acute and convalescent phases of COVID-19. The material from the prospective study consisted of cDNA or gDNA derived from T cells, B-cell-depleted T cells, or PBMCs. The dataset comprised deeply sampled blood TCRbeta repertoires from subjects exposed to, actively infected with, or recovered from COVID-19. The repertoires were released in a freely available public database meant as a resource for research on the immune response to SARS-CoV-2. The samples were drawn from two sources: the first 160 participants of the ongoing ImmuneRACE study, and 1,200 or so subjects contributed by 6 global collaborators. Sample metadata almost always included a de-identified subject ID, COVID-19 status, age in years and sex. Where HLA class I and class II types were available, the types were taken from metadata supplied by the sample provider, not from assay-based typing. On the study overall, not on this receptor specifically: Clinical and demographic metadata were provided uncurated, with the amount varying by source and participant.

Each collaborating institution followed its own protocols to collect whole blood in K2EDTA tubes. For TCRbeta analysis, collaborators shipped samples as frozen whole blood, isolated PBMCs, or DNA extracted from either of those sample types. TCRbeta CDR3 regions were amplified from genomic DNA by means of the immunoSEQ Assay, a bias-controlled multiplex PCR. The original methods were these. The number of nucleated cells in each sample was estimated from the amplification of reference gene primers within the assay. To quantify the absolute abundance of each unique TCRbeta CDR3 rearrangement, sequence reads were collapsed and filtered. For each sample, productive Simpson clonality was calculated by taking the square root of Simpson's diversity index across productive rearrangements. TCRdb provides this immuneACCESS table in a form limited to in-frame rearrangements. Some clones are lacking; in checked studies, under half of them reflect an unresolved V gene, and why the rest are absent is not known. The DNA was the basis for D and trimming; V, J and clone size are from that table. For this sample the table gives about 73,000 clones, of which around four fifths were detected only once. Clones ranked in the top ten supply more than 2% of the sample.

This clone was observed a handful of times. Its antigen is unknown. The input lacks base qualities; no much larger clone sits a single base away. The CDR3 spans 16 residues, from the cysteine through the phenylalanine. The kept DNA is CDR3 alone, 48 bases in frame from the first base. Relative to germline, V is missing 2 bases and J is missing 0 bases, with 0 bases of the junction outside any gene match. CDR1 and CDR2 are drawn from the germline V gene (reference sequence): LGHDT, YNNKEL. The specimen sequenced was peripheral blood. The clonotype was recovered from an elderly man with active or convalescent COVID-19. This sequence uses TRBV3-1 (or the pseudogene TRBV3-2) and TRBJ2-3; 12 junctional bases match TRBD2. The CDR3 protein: CASSQTSGGSTDTQYF. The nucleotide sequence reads TGTGCCAGCAGCCAAACTAGCGGGGGGAGCACAGATACGCAGTATTTT.